This passage covers 29 T cell receptor beta chains from one sample sequenced in a study of radiotherapy plus CTLA-4 blockade in lung cancer. Measured with immunoSEQ multiplex PCR; TCRdb has only the in-frame clones, and not every one. The table has more than 80,000 clones, approximately 81% seen once; the top ten hold under 2.5%. Sequences were derived from peripheral blood, sampled from a patient treated with radiotherapy plus ipilimumab. All receptors come from a human donor with non-small cell lung cancer that progressed on radiotherapy plus ipilimumab. Some clones in this sample may be carry-over from other donors' samples.

J is TRBJ1-1 and V is TRBV18; weak D call: TRBD1 (5 bases). CDR1 is KGHSH and CDR2 is LQKENI in the germline V gene. Trimming took off 2 bases at V and 4 bases at J, with 8 bases between the two ends. This CDR3 has 13 amino acids. The CDR3 DNA reads as TGTGCCAGCTCACCAAGTACAGGCACTGAAGCTTTCTTT. Amino acid sequence: CASSPSTGTEAFF.

The chain carries TRBV5-6 and TRBJ2-5; D perhaps matches TRBD1 (6 bases). The CDR3 extends over 14 amino acids. Trimming took 0 bases from V and 3 from J, leaving 9 bases between them. Germline CDR1 SGHDT, CDR2 YYEEEE. In DNA form, the CDR3 reads TGTGCCAGCAGCTTGGTTGGGGGCGAAGAGACCCAGTACTTC. This encodes CASSLVGGEETQYF.

The CDR3 DNA follows: TGTGCCAGCAGCCCCAGGACTAGCACCTACGAGCAGTACTTC. Protein product: CASSPRTSTYEQYF. The gene calls are TRBV7-9 and TRBJ2-7; 8 bases map to TRBD2. CDR1 SEHNR and CDR2 FQNEAQ come from the germline V gene (reference sequence). Trimming removed 5 bases from V and 2 bases from J; junction bases left unmatched: 5. CDR3 size: 14 residues.

This chain joins TRBV5-4 and TRBJ2-1, with TRBD2 identical over 8 bases. V shed 4 bases and J 9 bases; nucleotides not matched to a gene: 12. This CDR3 spans 15 amino acids. CDR1 and CDR2 from the germline V gene are SGHNT and YYREEE (reference sequence). This CDR3 reads CASSLFGGALGEQFF. The CDR3 DNA reads TGTGCCAGCAGCCTCTTCGGGGGGGCCTTGGGTGAGCAGTTCTTC.

This clone has a single count. This chain uses TRBV5-1 with TRBJ2-1; 11 positions agree with TRBD1. V gave up 4 bases and J gave up 3 bases; unmatched junction bases: 3. Germline CDR1 reads SGHRS; CDR2 reads YFSETQ. CDR3 size: 15 residues. The CDR3 loop is CASSPDRGLYNEQFF. The CDR3 coding sequence is TGCGCCAGCAGCCCGGACAGGGGGCTCTACAATGAGCAGTTCTTC.

The chain's CDR3 is CASSFGGRGEKLFF. In DNA, the CDR3 is TGCGCCAGCAGCTTTGGCGGGAGGGGTGAAAAACTGTTTTTT. V usage is TRBV5-1 and J usage is TRBJ1-4; D may be TRBD1 (5 bases). The germline gives CDR1 SGHRS, CDR2 YFSETQ. Trimming took 2 bases from V and 7 from J, leaving 12 bases between them. The CDR3 runs to 14 residues.

CDR3 in DNA: TGTGCCAGCAGCCCCAAACAGGACACAGATACGCAGTATTTT. It is translated as CASSPKQDTDTQYF. The chain joins TRBV5-4 to TRBJ2-3, with D perhaps TRBD1 (5 bases). The V end lost 4 bases, the J end lost 2 bases, and 11 bases lay between the germline ends. CDR3 length: 14 residues. Per the germline V gene, CDR1 is SGHNT and CDR2 is YYREEE (reference sequence). Variable domain in full (rest from reference TRBV5-4 and TRBJ2-3): ETGVTQSPTHLIKTRGQQVTLRCSSQSGHNTVSWYQQALGQGPQFIFQYYREEENGRGNFPPRFSGLQFPNYSSELNVNALELDDSALYLCASSPKQDTDTQYFGPGTRLTVL.

This chain uses TRBV28 with TRBJ1-2, with D maybe TRBD1 (5 bases). The CDR3 covers 13 residues. Trimming pared 7 bases from V and 3 bases from J, leaving 12 bases between. Germline V CDR1 and CDR2: MDHEN, SYDVKM. The CDR3 sequence is CASKPGGDYGYTF. CDR3 bases: TGTGCCAGCAAGCCCGGGGGTGACTATGGCTACACCTTC.

The chain combines TRBV21-1 with TRBJ2-7; the listed D gene, TRBD2, was not tested against the DNA. TRBV21-1 is given as a pseudogene. This CDR3 comprises 15 residues. As DNA, the CDR3 is TGTGCCAGCTCTTTTGGGGGGGGAGACCGCTACGAGCAGTACTTC. It translates to CASSFGGGDRYEQYF.

V usage is TRBV2 and J usage is TRBJ2-3, with TRBD2 matching over 9 bases. V lost 1 base and J lost 4; bases outside the gene matches: 3. The CDR3 loop spans 15 amino acids. The germline CDR1 and CDR2 sequences are SNHLY and FYNNEI. CDR3 loop: CASSEDQRGADTQYF. Written as DNA, the CDR3 is TGTGCCAGCAGTGAAGACCAGCGGGGGGCAGATACGCAGTATTTT.

The chain carries TRBV11-2 and TRBJ1-5; D might be TRBD1 (5 bases). CDR1 and CDR2 (germline): SGHAT, FQNNGV. V shed 5 bases and J shed 3 bases, with 20 bases lying between them. The CDR3 contains 17 residues. The CDR3 nucleotides are TGTGCCAGCAGCCAACGCGTGGGGGGAGGGCCCAATCAGCCCCAGCATTTT. This sequence encodes CASSQRVGGGPNQPQHF.

In nucleotides, the CDR3 is TGTGCCAGCAGCAGATATAGGGCTAGCGTCCATGAGCAGTTCTTC. Protein sequence: CASSRYRASVHEQFF. The chain links TRBV5-4 to TRBJ2-1, with a tentative D call TRBD2 (6 bases). The CDR3 sequence is 15 residues long. Trimming cost V 4 bases and J 8 bases, with 19 bases left between them. Germline assignment: CDR1 SGHNT and CDR2 YYREEE (reference sequence).

The chain joins TRBV7-8 to TRBJ1-1, with a weak D call TRBD1 (5 bases). Germline CDR1 and CDR2: SGHVS and FQNEAQ. The length of the CDR3 is 14 residues. V dropped 5 bases and J dropped 5 bases, with 15 bases sitting between them. The CDR3 sequence: CASSPPGGWTEAFF. CDR3 DNA: TGTGCCAGCAGCCCCCCCGGGGGGTGGACTGAAGCTTTCTTT.

V and J are TRBV6-5 and TRBJ2-7; maybe TRBD1 (6 bases). CDR1 is MNHEY and CDR2 is SVGAGI in the germline V gene. This CDR3 contains 14 residues. V lost 2 bases and J lost 1, with 9 bases in between. In nucleotides, the CDR3 is TGTGCCAGCAGTTACCAAACAGGGTCCTACGAGCAGTACTTC. Its protein is CASSYQTGSYEQYF.

The sample holds a few counts of this clone. The V call is TRBV7-3, the J call TRBJ1-2, with D possibly being TRBD1 (5 bases). The CDR3 loop spans 13 amino acids. Germline lookup yields CDR1 SGHTA and CDR2 FQGTGA. The germline V and J ends were trimmed by 3 bases and 8 bases, with 13 bases remaining between them. CDR3 nucleotide sequence: TGTGCCAGCAGCTTCCAGGGCAAGGGGGGCTACACCTTC. Translating it yields CASSFQGKGGYTF. The full variable domain, rest sourced from reference TRBV7-3 and TRBJ1-2, is GAGVSQTPSNKVTEKGKYVELRCDPISGHTALYWYRQSLGQGPEFLIYFQGTGAADDSGLPNDRFFAVRPEGSVSTLKIQRTERGDSAVYLCASSFQGKGGYTFGSGTRLTVV.

The CDR3 region is CASSLAGGASTDTQYF. DNA for the CDR3: TGTGCCAGCAGCTTAGCGGGGGGGGCGAGCACAGATACGCAGTATTTT. The rearrangement uses TRBV7-9 and TRBJ2-3; a weak D match, TRBD2 (7 bases). The germline gives CDR1 SEHNR, CDR2 FQNEAQ (reference sequence). Trimming removed 0 bases from V and 0 bases from J, with 10 bases in between. This CDR3 has 16 amino acids.

The chain employs TRBV6-5 and TRBJ1-4; D not resolved. The CDR3 has 14 amino acids. V lost 6 bases, J lost 0 bases, and 8 bases lay in between. Germline loops: CDR1 MNHEY, CDR2 SVGAGI. The CDR3, as DNA: TGTGCCAGCAGGCCAGGAACAACTAATGAAAAACTGTTTTTT. Its translation is CASRPGTTNEKLFF.

The rearrangement links TRBV5-5 to TRBJ2-6; 7 positions agree with TRBD2. The ends lost 3 bases at V and 1 base at J; junction bases unmatched: 13. The germline V gene encodes CDR1 SGHKS and CDR2 YYEKEE (reference sequence). The CDR3 is made up of 19 amino acids. CDR3 sequence reads: CASSSSPRGILSGANVLTF. CDR3 nucleotide sequence: TGTGCCAGCAGCTCGTCCCCGCGGGGGATATTATCTGGGGCCAACGTCCTGACTTTC.

The chain employs TRBV30 and TRBJ2-7; 10 positions agree with TRBD1. CDR3 length: 13 amino acids. Germline CDR1 reads GTSNPN; CDR2 reads SVGIG (reference sequence). The J segment lost 2 bases and the V segment lost 5 bases, leaving 3 bases of the junction unmatched. CDR3 nucleotide sequence: TGTGCCTGGGGTGGACAGGGGGCCTACGAGCAGTACTTC. Translation: CAWGGQGAYEQYF. The entire variable domain, with the rest obtained from reference TRBV30 and TRBJ2-7, is as follows: SQTIHQWPATLVQPVGSPLSLECTVEGTSNPNLYWYRQAAGRGLQLLFYSVGIGQISSEVPQNLSASRPQDRQFILSSKKLLLSDSGFYLCAWGGQGAYEQYFGPGTRLTVT.

The V call is TRBV28, the J call TRBJ1-5; 7 nucleotides align to TRBD1. Unmatched junction bases numbered 11, after V lost 7 bases and J lost 11 bases. There are 13 residues in the CDR3. CDR1 is MDHEN, CDR2 SYDVKM, per germline. DNA for the CDR3: TGTGCCAGCACCGAGGGACAGCGTCCTTCCCAGCATTTT. This encodes CASTEGQRPSQHF.

This chain joins TRBV6-1 and TRBJ1-5; D possibly corresponds to TRBD1 (6 bases). V shed 6 bases and J shed 4 bases, with 16 bases lying between them. The CDR3 consists of 15 residues. Germline V CDR1 and CDR2: MNHNS, SASEGT. DNA for the CDR3: TGTGCCAGCAGGGGGGGGCAGGGTTATAATCAGCCCCAGCATTTT. Amino acids: CASRGGQGYNQPQHF.

V and J are TRBV7-2 and TRBJ1-2; perhaps TRBD1 as D (6 bases). CDR1 is SGHTA, CDR2 FQGNSA, per germline. V was cut by 6 bases and J by 3 bases, with 11 bases left in between. CDR3 length equals 13 residues. In DNA form, the CDR3 reads TGTGCCAGCAGTCCGGACAGATACTATGGCTACACCTTC. It specifies CASSPDRYYGYTF.

The chain uses TRBV4-1 and TRBJ2-5; maybe TRBD1 (6 bases). CDR1 is MGHRA, CDR2 YSYEKL, per germline. This CDR3 comprises 15 residues. The ends were cut back, 3 bases at V and 1 base at J, with 12 bases in the middle. The CDR3: CASSHWDTSQETQYF. The CDR3 nucleotides are TGCGCCAGCAGCCATTGGGACACCTCCCAAGAGACCCAGTACTTC.

This chain connects TRBV29-1 to TRBJ1-4; weak D call: TRBD1 (5 bases). The CDR3 loop spans 16 amino acids. Trimming took 6 bases from V and 0 from J, leaving 17 bases between them. Germline CDR1 and CDR2: SQVTM and ANQGSEA. CDR3 sequence reads: CSVREGQYATNEKLFF. DNA for the CDR3: TGCAGCGTACGAGAGGGGCAGTATGCAACTAATGAAAAACTGTTTTTT.

In regard to this clone: The same CDR3 is also encoded by other DNA sequences in this sample. The chain recombines TRBV20-1 with TRBJ2-7; no reliable D call. The germline V gene encodes CDR1 DFQATT and CDR2 SNEGSKA (reference sequence). The CDR3 totals 11 residues. Trimming removed 3 bases from V and 0 bases from J, with 3 bases in between. CDR3 sequence reads: CSASSSYEQYF. In DNA form, the CDR3 reads TGCAGTGCTAGCAGCTCCTACGAGCAGTACTTC.

The chain joins TRBV7-9 to TRBJ1-1; D possibly corresponds to TRBD1 (5 bases). V lost 1 base and J 4 bases, leaving 10 bases between the germline ends. Germline V gene data show CDR1 as SEHNR and CDR2 as FQNEAQ (reference sequence). There are 14 residues in the CDR3. CDR3 nucleotides: TGTGCCAGCAGCTTAGTGGCGGGGCCCACTGAAGCTTTCTTT. It codes for CASSLVAGPTEAFF. Variable domain in full (rest from reference TRBV7-9 and TRBJ1-1): DTGVSQNPRHKITKRGQNVTFRCDPISEHNRLYWYRQTLGQGPEFLTYFQNEAQLEKSRLLSDRFSAERPKGSFSTLEIQRTEQGDSAMYLCASSLVAGPTEAFFGQGTRLTVV.

The J gene is TRBJ2-3, the V gene TRBV4-2, with 8 bases lining up with TRBD2. Unmatched junction bases numbered 5, after V lost 5 bases and J lost 1 base. Germline V gene data show CDR1 as LGHNA and CDR2 as YNFKEQ. The CDR3 runs to 15 residues. The CDR3 here is CASSTRGARTDTQYF. The CDR3 DNA follows: TGTGCCAGCAGCACGCGGGGGGCCCGCACAGATACGCAGTATTTT.

The rearrangement links TRBV5-1 to TRBJ2-3; perhaps TRBD2 as D (7 bases). This CDR3 is 16 amino acids long. Germline V gene sequence: CDR1 SGHRS, CDR2 YFSETQ. Trimming removed 0 bases from V and 2 bases from J, with 13 bases in between. CDR3 sequence (DNA): TGCGCCAGCAGCTTGGCTGCGGGGGCCTTCACAGATACGCAGTATTTT. Protein product: CASSLAAGAFTDTQYF.

The V and J genes are TRBV9 and TRBJ2-6, with TRBD1 as a possible D gene (6 bases). Looked up from germline, CDR1 is SGDLS and CDR2 is YYNGEE. The V gene lost 2 bases and the J gene lost 1 base, with 16 bases spanning the gap. The CDR3 is made up of 18 amino acids. CDR3 region: CASSVPGTPNSGANVLTF. The CDR3 nucleotides are TGTGCCAGCAGCGTTCCCGGGACACCAAATTCTGGGGCCAACGTCCTGACTTTC.